Described below is a single T cell receptor beta chain sequence and its context. Its antigen is still unknown. This entry is derived from a study of cytotoxic CD8 clonotypes in ibrutinib-treated CLL. Study conclusions and caveats: Baseline clonality, higher than in age-matched healthy donors, tracked circulating CD8+ T-cell counts. Clonality went up at ibrutinib response and then declined back toward baseline at progression.

Deep sequencing aimed at 1 in 200,000 to 1 in 1 million T cells' resolution. The table came from immunoSEQ multiplex PCR; TCRdb's copy has only in-frame clones and leaves some out. The sample records roughly 54,000 clones, around 60% being singletons. Germline V gene data show CDR1 as SGHRS and CDR2 as YFSETQ. The CDR3 has 13 residues. Unmatched junction bases numbered 5, after V lost 3 bases and J lost 9 bases. TCR beta library input comprised about 1.8 micrograms of genomic DNA from cryopreserved PBMCs. Sequencing was performed on PBMCs, taken after 24 months of ibrutinib treatment. The chain has TRBV5-1 and TRBJ1-1, with 10 bases matching TRBD1. The source of this sequence is a human donor with chronic lymphocytic leukemia. Here the CDR3 reads CASSSLDRGKAFF. CDR3 nucleotides: TGCGCCAGCAGCTCCTTGGACAGGGGGAAAGCTTTCTTT.